This T cell receptor (beta chain) was captured by sequencing in a study of blood T cells in healthy people across ages. Germline CDR1 and CDR2: MNHNY and SVGAGI (reference sequence). The CDR3 covers 14 residues. V lost 2 bases and J lost 0, with 7 bases in between. This clonotype was observed a handful of times. PCR was performed a second time for about 7 to 12 cycles using a sample-barcoded 5' primer and a J-beta primer mix. MiXCR, run by TCRdb on the 5' RACE reads, gives a single entry per CDR3 protein. The table has roughly 900,000 distinct CDR3 sequences, about 30% seen once; the top ten hold around 15%. There were healthy Caucasian individuals from Russia, aged 6 to 90, serving as donors. Each donor's blood draw was roughly 10 milliliters of peripheral blood. Each sample had at least 6.5 million PBMCs isolated. The authors extracted at least 5 micrograms of total RNA per sample.

The TCR was taken from a woman older than 75 in good health. The sample comprised blood. The V gene is TRBV6-6, the J gene TRBJ1-1, with D unclear. CDR3 residues: CASSYGNLNTEAFF. CDR3 nucleotide sequence: TGTGCCAGCAGTTACGGGAACCTGAACACTGAAGCTTTCTTT.